The rows below give T cell receptor beta chains drawn from one sample of a study of control samples from healthy donors and cancer patients. TCRdb's table, derived via immunoSEQ multiplex PCR, lists solely in-frame clones and lacks some. This sample yields 230,000 or so clones, of which around 94% are seen a single time; approximately 1.4% belongs to the top ten. Specimen: blood. Source of these receptors: a man aged 50-59 years in good health. Both conserved end residues are part of each CDR3. A D gene is named only where the DNA matches it firmly. Expanded clones get a size class; other rows say once, few or many, or leave the size out.

D | J | size | V | CDR3 | DNA
- | TRBJ1-5 | - | TRBV7-2 | CASSFLSQPQHF | TGTGCCAGCAGCTTTTTAAGCCAGCCCCAGCATTTT
- | TRBJ1-5 | - | TRBV5-1 | CASSLNEGSGQPQHF | TGCGCCAGCAGCTTGAATGAAGGGTCGGGACAGCCCCAGCATTTT
- | TRBJ1-2 | few | TRBV6-2/TRBV6-3 | CASSMDRRVYGYTF | TGTGCCAGCAGTATGGACAGACGAGTCTATGGCTACACCTTC
TRBD1 | TRBJ1-3 | - | TRBV30 | CAWRKTGGTGNTIYF | TGTGCCTGGAGAAAGACAGGGGGCACTGGAAACACCATATATTTT
- | TRBJ1-2 | - | TRBV5-1 | CASSSKQGSYGYTF | TGCGCCAGCAGCTCAAAACAGGGTAGCTATGGCTACACCTTC
TRBD1 | TRBJ1-2 | - | TRBV6-2/TRBV6-3 | CASSYGLTSGTVYGYTF | TGTGCCAGCAGTTACGGTCTTACCTCCGGGACAGTCTATGGCTACACCTTC
TRBD1 | TRBJ1-4 | - | TRBV11-2 | CASSLGGQEKLFF | TGTGCCAGCAGCCTAGGGGGCCAAGAAAAACTGTTTTTT
- | TRBJ1-1 | - | TRBV25-1 | CASSDLWGEAFF | TGTGCCAGCAGTGACCTGTGGGGGGAAGCTTTCTTT
- | TRBJ1-2 | - | TRBV7-9 | CASSLGGYGYTF | TGTGCCAGCAGCTTAGGGGGGTATGGCTACACCTTC
- | TRBJ2-2 | once | TRBV2 | CATRRLANTGELFF | TGTGCCACCCGTCGTCTAGCGAACACCGGGGAGCTGTTTTTT
- | TRBJ1-1 | - | TRBV10-2 | CASSDDRLNTEAFF | TGCGCCAGCAGTGACGACAGACTAAATACTGAAGCTTTCTTT
- | TRBJ2-2 | - | TRBV19 | CASRLNRAVAGELFF | TGTGCCAGTAGGTTGAACAGGGCGGTAGCCGGGGAGCTGTTTTTT
- | TRBJ1-6 | - | TRBV25-1 | CASSEYGSGSSYNSPLHF | TGTGCCAGCAGTGAATATGGATCGGGGAGCTCCTATAATTCACCCCTCCACTTT
- | TRBJ1-6 | - | TRBV2 | CASSEVKGSPLHF | TGTGCCAGCAGTGAAGTTAAGGGTTCACCCCTCCACTTT